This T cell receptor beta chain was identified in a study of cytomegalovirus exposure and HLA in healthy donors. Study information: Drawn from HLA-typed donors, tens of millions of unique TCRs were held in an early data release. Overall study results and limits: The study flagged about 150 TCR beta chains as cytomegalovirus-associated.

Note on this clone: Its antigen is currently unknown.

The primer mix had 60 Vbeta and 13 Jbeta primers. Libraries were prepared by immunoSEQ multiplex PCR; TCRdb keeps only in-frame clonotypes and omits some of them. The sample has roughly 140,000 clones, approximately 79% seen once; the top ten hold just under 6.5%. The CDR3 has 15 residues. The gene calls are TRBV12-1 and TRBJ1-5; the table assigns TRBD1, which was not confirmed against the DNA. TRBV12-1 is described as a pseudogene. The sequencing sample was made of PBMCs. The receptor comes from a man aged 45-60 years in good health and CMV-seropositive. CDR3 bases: TGTGCCAGCAGTAAGTCCGGGACAGAAGCTCAGCCCCAGCATTTT. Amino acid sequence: CASSKSGTEAQPQHF.